Sequencing of this TCR beta chain was carried out in a study of T cells in Graves' hyperthyroidism and ophthalmopathy. Authors of the study amplified TCR beta CDR3 regions from RNA transcripts. The HTBI set primed first-round TCR CDR3 RT-PCR. TCRdb re-called the multiplex PCR reads through MiXCR, storing one row per CDR3 protein. Of about 160,000 distinct CDR3 sequences listed, roughly 10% are singletons. This clonotype was counted many times. The antigen remains undetermined. The CDR3 totals 16 residues. Germline values: CDR1 MDHEN, CDR2 SYDVKM. V shed 5 bases and J shed 7 bases, with 23 bases lying between them. Findings and caveats of the study: Blood also held most thyroid clonotypes expanded beyond 0.001.

The chain recombines TRBV28 with TRBJ1-2, with D perhaps TRBD1 (6 bases). The TCR originated in a young woman with Graves' hyperthyroidism that later progressed to Graves' ophthalmopathy. Sequencing was performed on blood. CDR3 loop: CASSPTNEQGSGGYTF. DNA for the CDR3: TGTGCCAGCAGTCCCACAAATGAACAGGGATCAGGTGGCTACACCTTC.